The TCR beta chain described here comes from a study of T cell responses to AZD1222 COVID-19 vaccine. Profiling relied on immunoSEQ multiplex PCR, and the TCRdb table lists in-frame clones only, not all of them. The table has 160,000 or so clones, 85% to 90% seen once; the top ten hold approximately 4%. The receptor comes from an adult who received the MenACWY meningococcal vaccine as a control. This sample comprised peripheral blood, obtained 28 days after the second dose of the MenACWY control vaccine.

As DNA, the CDR3 is TGCGCCAGCAGCCCCGGGACTAGGTACAATGAGCAGTTCTTC. Translation: CASSPGTRYNEQFF. The genes are TRBV5-1 and TRBJ2-1; 8 bases are shared with TRBD2. Germline trimming cut 4 bases from V and 4 bases from J; bases unmatched to any gene: 4. The CDR3 consists of 14 residues. Germline-derived CDR1 and CDR2 are SGHRS and YFSETQ. The full variable domain, rest sourced from reference TRBV5-1 and TRBJ2-1, is KAGVTQTPRYLIKTRGQQVTLSCSPISGHRSVSWYQQTPGQGLQFLFEYFSETQRNKGNFPGRFSGRQFSNSRSEMNVSTLELGDSALYLCASSPGTRYNEQFFGPGTRLTVL.